Below, 16 T cell receptor beta chains from the same sample are listed, as sequenced in a study of blood T cell repertoires in COVID-19. The data were produced by immunoSEQ multiplex PCR, yet TCRdb's version contains in-frame clones alone and is incomplete. The table lists roughly 56,000 clones, approximately 86% of them singletons. The sample taken for sequencing was peripheral blood. The receptor set was obtained from a man aged 70-80 years with acute or convalescent COVID-19.

This clone was seen more than once but under ten times. Here the CDR3 DNA reads TGCGCCAGCAGCCCAGGACAGATCAATCAGCCCCAGCATTTT. Translated: CASSPGQINQPQHF. V is TRBV5-1 and J is TRBJ1-5, with D perhaps TRBD1 (6 bases). Germline lookup yields CDR1 SGHRS and CDR2 YFSETQ. CDR3 length: 14 amino acids. The V end was cut by 4 bases, the J end by 3 bases, with 11 bases between. The full variable domain, completed using reference TRBV5-1 and TRBJ1-5, is KAGVTQTPRYLIKTRGQQVTLSCSPISGHRSVSWYQQTPGQGLQFLFEYFSETQRNKGNFPGRFSGRQFSNSRSEMNVSTLELGDSALYLCASSPGQINQPQHFGDGTRLSIL.

This chain joins TRBV7-8 and TRBJ1-5; 9 positions agree with TRBD1. Germline values: CDR1 SGHVS, CDR2 FQNEAQ. The V gene end was trimmed by 4 bases and the J gene end by 5 bases; junction bases not matched to a gene: 3. The CDR3 is made up of 14 amino acids. CDR3 residues: CASSSRQGDQPQHF. Here the CDR3 DNA reads TGTGCCAGCAGCTCCCGACAGGGGGATCAGCCCCAGCATTTT.

This clone was recorded a few times. The chain couples TRBV2 to TRBJ1-3, with D uncertain. Trimming took 3 bases from V and 8 from J, leaving 11 bases between them. Germline CDR1 SNHLY, CDR2 FYNNEI. This CDR3 contains 13 residues. The CDR3 nucleotides read TGTGCCAGCAGTGATGGTCTCGGAGACACCATATATTTT. Its protein is CASSDGLGDTIYF.

The V gene is TRBV23-1, the J gene TRBJ2-5; D unresolved. TRBV23-1 is known as an ORF, though its function is uncertain. This CDR3 region has 14 residues. V was shortened by 0 bases and J by 2 bases, with 7 bases between the two germline ends. The CDR3 DNA reads TGCGCCAGCAGTCAATCCCGCAGGCAAGAGACCCAGTACTTC. Encoded protein: CASSQSRRQETQYF.

V and J are TRBV5-5 and TRBJ1-2; D is perhaps TRBD1 (5 bases). This CDR3 has 13 amino acids. The V and J ends lost 0 bases and 2 bases respectively, with 5 bases between them. The germline V gene encodes CDR1 SGHKS and CDR2 YYEKEE (reference sequence). CDR3 sequence: CASSLAGNYGYTF. CDR3 coding DNA: TGTGCCAGCAGCTTGGCAGGGAACTATGGCTACACCTTC.

V is TRBV19 and J is TRBJ2-7, with 10 bases that match TRBD2. This CDR3 comprises 15 residues. Germline V gene sequence: CDR1 LNHDA, CDR2 SQIVND (reference sequence). With 5 bases clipped from V and 3 bases from J, the junction kept 7 bases outside the gene matches. The CDR3 DNA follows: TGTGCCAGTAGTCTTAGCGGGGGGCCGAACTACGAGCAGTACTTC. Amino acids: CASSLSGGPNYEQYF.

The rearrangement links TRBV3-1 (or the pseudogene TRBV3-2) to TRBJ2-3; no firm D call. Deletions cut 5 bases from V and 2 bases from J, with 5 bases between. The CDR3 runs 12 residues. Germline CDR1 reads LGHDT; CDR2 reads YNNKEL (reference sequence). CDR3 sequence (DNA): TGTGCCAGCAGCGAACACACAGATACGCAGTATTTT. It translates to CASSEHTDTQYF.

The V and J genes are TRBV3-1 (or the pseudogene TRBV3-2) and TRBJ1-5; no firm D call. The CDR3 runs 13 residues. Deletions cut 4 bases from V and 5 bases from J, with 9 bases between. Per the germline V gene, CDR1 is LGHDT and CDR2 is YNNKEL (reference sequence). CDR3 loop: CASSPTYDQPQHF. The CDR3 coding sequence is TGTGCCAGCAGCCCTACTTACGATCAGCCCCAGCATTTT.

For the CDR3, the DNA is TGTGCCATCGGAGCCAGAAGTGGCGGGGTCCAAGAGACCCAGTACTTC. Translating it yields CAIGARSGGVQETQYF. The chain recombines TRBV10-3 with TRBJ2-5; weak D call: TRBD2 (6 bases). CDR1 is ENHRY, CDR2 SYGVKD, per germline. The CDR3 covers 16 residues. V shed 8 bases and J shed 1 base, with 20 bases lying between them.

The V call is TRBV10-3, the J call TRBJ1-4, with D possibly TRBD1 on 5 matching bases. The V gene lost 4 bases and the J gene lost 8 bases, with 11 bases spanning the gap. Germline V gene sequence: CDR1 ENHRY, CDR2 SYGVKD. The length of the CDR3 is 13 residues. The CDR3 nucleotides are TGTGCCATCAGTGCCAGGGTTTACGAAAAACTGTTTTTT. Its translation: CAISARVYEKLFF.

In its sample, this clone ranks as medium-sized. The chain uses TRBV10-3 and TRBJ1-2; 8 positions match TRBD1. This CDR3 is 16 amino acids long. V lost 3 bases, J lost 6 bases, and 12 bases stayed unmatched. Germline lookup yields CDR1 ENHRY and CDR2 SYGVKD. This CDR3 is CAISDSPRQGKDGYTF. Written as DNA, the CDR3 is TGTGCCATCAGTGACTCTCCCCGACAGGGGAAGGATGGCTACACCTTC.

This CDR3 reads CASSVAGGATGELFF. Written as DNA, the CDR3 is TGTGCCAGCAGCGTAGCGGGGGGCGCCACCGGGGAGCTGTTTTTT. This rearrangement joins TRBV6-2 or TRBV6-3 to TRBJ2-2; 10 nucleotides line up with TRBD2. V lost 6 bases and J lost 4; bases outside the gene matches: 5. From germline, CDR1 is MNHEY and CDR2 SVGEGT. The CDR3 consists of 15 residues.

The CDR3 DNA sequence: TGTGCCAGCAGCCAAACCGGGACAGGGCTTGAAGCTTTCTTT. Its protein product is CASSQTGTGLEAFF. The genes are TRBV3-1 (or the pseudogene TRBV3-2) and TRBJ1-1, with 9 bases aligning to TRBD1. J was trimmed by 7 bases and V by 2 bases; bases with no gene match: 5. Germline loops: CDR1 LGHDT, CDR2 YNNKEL (reference sequence). The CDR3 loop spans 14 amino acids.

V is TRBV10-3 and J is TRBJ1-4; D might be TRBD1 (5 bases). The V and J ends lost 4 bases and 4 bases respectively, with 10 bases between them. CDR1 and CDR2 (germline): ENHRY, SYGVKD. The length of the CDR3 is 14 residues. Here the CDR3 reads CAISADSYNEKLFF. The DNA of the CDR3 is TGTGCCATCAGTGCCGACAGTTATAATGAAAAACTGTTTTTT.

The chain combines TRBV5-8 with TRBJ1-1, with TRBD1 matching over 9 bases. Trimming removed 1 base from V and 0 bases from J; junction bases left unmatched: 4. There are 16 residues in the CDR3. Germline V gene lookup returns CDR1 SGHTS and CDR2 YDEGEE. CDR3 protein: CASSLRTGVLNTEAFF. The CDR3 region has the DNA TGTGCCAGCAGCTTGAGGACAGGGGTTTTGAACACTGAAGCTTTCTTT.

The chain joins TRBV15 to TRBJ2-7, with 14 bases matching TRBD2. The germline V gene has CDR1 LNHNV and CDR2 YYDKDF (reference sequence). V was clipped by 5 bases and J by 2 bases; unmatched bases: 2. The CDR3 runs 15 residues. The CDR3 sequence: CATSLGLAGAYEQYF. The DNA for the CDR3 is TGTGCCACCAGCCTGGGACTAGCGGGGGCCTACGAGCAGTACTTC.